This note documents a single T cell receptor (beta chain) sequence. Its antigen remains unidentified. TCRdb keeps only in-frame clones here, not all; method: immunoSEQ multiplex PCR. The table shows some 150,000 clones, with more than 85% occurring only once. This sample is drawn from a study of T cell responses to AZD1222 COVID-19 vaccine. This CDR3 is built from 16 residues. V lost 2 bases and J 1 base, leaving 12 bases between the germline ends. The germline V gene encodes CDR1 SGHTA and CDR2 FQGNSA. General observations from the study: The breadth and depth of Spike-specific TCRs increased once two AZD1222 doses had been given. Regions left unmutated in variants are reportedly the target of nearly half of spike-specific TCRs. Spike-wide coverage was observed for vaccine-associated CD4 TCRs, with dominant responses at 160-218 and 743-854. Donors, mostly white British, included more females; clonal diversity was possibly underestimated.

This sample comprised peripheral blood, obtained after recovery from COVID-19. The sequence came from an adult who had recovered from COVID-19. The rearrangement joins TRBV7-2 to TRBJ1-5; possibly TRBD1 for D (6 bases). Here the CDR3 DNA reads TGTGCCAGCAGCTTACGGGGGGCTTCAAGCAATCAGCCCCAGCATTTT. Translation gives CASSLRGASSNQPQHF. The variable domain in full, with the rest retrieved from reference TRBV7-2 and TRBJ1-5, is GAGVSQSPSNKVTEKGKDVELRCDPISGHTALYWYRQSLGQGLEFLIYFQGNSAPDKSGLPSDRFSAERTGGSVSTLTIQRTQQEDSAVYLCASSLRGASSNQPQHFGDGTRLSIL.